This T cell receptor beta chain appears in the sequencing data of a study of T-cell reconstitution after alpha-beta-depleted transplantation in children. The authors prepared the TCRbeta library with unique molecular identifiers. TCRdb reprocessed the PCR reads via MiXCR and lists one record per CDR3 protein. The sample includes around 93,000 distinct CDR3 sequences, 7.5% to 9.5% of them seen just once. This clonotype was seen repeatedly, ten times or more. The germline CDR1 and CDR2 sequences are SGHTA and FQGTGA. This CDR3 contains 15 residues. V lost 5 bases to trimming and J lost 1 base, with 15 bases between them.

This TCR was sampled from a human donor who donated a stem cell graft to a child with congenital amegakaryocytic thrombocytopenia. The material was PBMCs from the stem cell graft donor, obtained from the stem cell graft. The genes are TRBV7-3 and TRBJ2-7; the D gene is possibly TRBD1 (7 bases). This CDR3 reads CASSPLAGQSYEQYF. DNA of the CDR3: TGTGCCAGCAGCCCCCTCGCGGGACAGTCCTACGAGCAGTACTTC.